This T cell receptor beta chain came from a study of T cell responses to AZD1222 COVID-19 vaccine. The study, taken as a whole, reports: Donors were mostly white British, more females; clonal diversity possibly underestimated.

Second-dose intervals near 4 or 12 weeks were combined. Profiled with immunoSEQ multiplex PCR; TCRdb holds only in-frame clones, not every one. The sample includes approximately 140,000 clones, roughly 92% of them seen just once. The CDR3 is made up of 15 amino acids. V shed 1 base and J shed 0 bases, with 7 bases lying between them. Germline V gene sequence: CDR1 SEHNR, CDR2 FQNEAQ (reference sequence). On this clone itself: Its antigen is still unknown.

This chain connects TRBV7-9 to TRBJ1-5; D unclear. This sample comprised peripheral blood, obtained 28 days after the second AZD1222 dose. The sequence was obtained from an adult who received the AZD1222 COVID-19 vaccine. The DNA of the CDR3 is TGTGCCAGCAGCTTAGGGTACAGTAGCAATCAGCCCCAGCATTTT. Protein: CASSLGYSSNQPQHF.